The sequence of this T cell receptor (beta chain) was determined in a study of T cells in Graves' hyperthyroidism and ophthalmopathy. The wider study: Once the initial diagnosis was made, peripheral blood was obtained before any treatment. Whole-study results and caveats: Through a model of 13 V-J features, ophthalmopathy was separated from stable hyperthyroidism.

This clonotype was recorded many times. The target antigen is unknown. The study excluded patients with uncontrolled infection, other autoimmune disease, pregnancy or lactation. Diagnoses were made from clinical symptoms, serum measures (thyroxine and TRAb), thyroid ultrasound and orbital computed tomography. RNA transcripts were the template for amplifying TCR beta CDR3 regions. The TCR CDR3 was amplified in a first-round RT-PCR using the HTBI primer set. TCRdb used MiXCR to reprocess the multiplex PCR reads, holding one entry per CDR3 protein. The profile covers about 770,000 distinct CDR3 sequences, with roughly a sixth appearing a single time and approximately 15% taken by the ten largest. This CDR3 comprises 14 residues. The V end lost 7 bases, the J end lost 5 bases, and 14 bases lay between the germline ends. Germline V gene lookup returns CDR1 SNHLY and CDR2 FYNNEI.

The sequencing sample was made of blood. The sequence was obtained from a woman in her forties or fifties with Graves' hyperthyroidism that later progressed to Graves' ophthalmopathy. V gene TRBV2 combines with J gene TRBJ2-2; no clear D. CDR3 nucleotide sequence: TGTGCCAGCACCACCATAGCAGTAACCGGGGAGCTGTTTTTT. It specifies CASTTIAVTGELFF.